A selection of T cell receptor beta chains follows, all from one sample in a study of cytomegalovirus exposure and HLA in healthy donors. Clones were sequenced by immunoSEQ multiplex PCR, and TCRdb holds only the in-frame ones, with some missing. Of tens of thousands of clones in the sample, roughly 93% were seen once. The specimen sequenced was PBMCs. Source of these receptors: a young woman in good health and CMV-seronegative. Each CDR3 is given with its conserved first and last residue. A D gene is named only where the DNA matches it firmly. Size values are once, few and many counts, or a class for expanded clones, and some rows have none.

J: TRBJ1-5
D: TRBD1
V: TRBV28
size: .
CDR3: CASFHRGRGNQPQHF
DNA: TGTGCCAGCTTTCACAGGGGAAGAGGCAATCAGCCCCAGCATTTT

J: TRBJ1-1
D: .
V: TRBV19
size: .
CDR3: CASSNRDKAFF
DNA: TGTGCCAGTAGTAACCGGGACAAAGCTTTCTTT

J: TRBJ1-2
D: .
V: TRBV9
size: .
CDR3: CASSVATGGYGYTF
DNA: TGTGCCAGCAGCGTAGCAACAGGCGGCTATGGCTACACCTTC

J: TRBJ2-7
D: TRBD2
V: TRBV10-2
size: .
CDR3: CASSDPSTSGRHYEQYF
DNA: TGCGCCAGCAGTGACCCATCGACTAGCGGGAGGCACTACGAGCAGTACTTC

J: TRBJ1-2
D: .
V: TRBV2
size: .
CDR3: CASSDSYGYTF
DNA: TGTGCCAGCAGTGACAGCTATGGCTACACCTTC

J: TRBJ1-2
D: TRBD1
V: TRBV7-9
size: .
CDR3: CASSRTGGSNYGYTF
DNA: TGTGCCAGCAGCCGTACAGGGGGCTCTAACTATGGCTACACCTTC

J: TRBJ2-1
D: .
V: TRBV7-7
size: once
CDR3: CVSSELQGTEQFF
DNA: TGTGTTAGCAGCGAATTACAGGGTACTGAGCAGTTCTTC

J: TRBJ2-7
D: TRBD2
V: TRBV10-3
size: .
CDR3: CAISESAGGPSQYF
DNA: TGTGCCATCAGTGAGTCAGCGGGAGGGCCCTCGCAGTACTTC

J: TRBJ2-2
D: TRBD1
V: TRBV7-9
size: .
CDR3: CASSQGDRDTGELFF
DNA: TGTGCCAGCAGCCAAGGGGACAGGGACACCGGGGAGCTGTTTTTT

J: TRBJ2-5
D: TRBD2
V: TRBV5-5
size: .
CDR3: CASSLAAPGLAGQETQYF
DNA: TGTGCCAGCAGCTTGGCAGCTCCGGGACTAGCGGGACAAGAGACCCAGTACTTC

J: TRBJ2-3
D: TRBD2
V: TRBV9
size: .
CDR3: CASSASGGPTDTQYF
DNA: TGTGCCAGCAGCGCTAGCGGGGGGCCCACAGATACGCAGTATTTT

J: TRBJ2-1
D: TRBD2
V: TRBV7-2
size: .
CDR3: CASSLIGGVQEQFF
DNA: TGTGCCAGCAGCTTAATCGGGGGGGTCCAGGAGCAGTTCTTC

J: TRBJ1-1
D: .
V: TRBV2
size: once
CDR3: CASSQNQGMNTEAFF
DNA: TGTGCCAGCAGTCAAAACCAGGGGATGAACACTGAAGCTTTCTTT

J: TRBJ2-7
D: .
V: TRBV7-9
size: .
CDR3: CASSFQGSLSYEQYF
DNA: TGTGCCAGCAGCTTTCAGGGGTCCCTCTCCTACGAGCAGTACTTC

J: TRBJ2-3
D: TRBD1
V: TRBV27
size: .
CDR3: CASSPGQGGFTDTQYF
DNA: TGTGCCAGCAGTCCGGGACAGGGAGGGTTCACAGATACGCAGTATTTT

J: TRBJ2-7
D: TRBD2
V: TRBV7-9
size: .
CDR3: CASSLGGDYSYEQYF
DNA: TGTGCCAGCAGCTTAGGAGGGGACTACTCCTACGAGCAGTACTTC

J: TRBJ1-4
D: .
V: TRBV7-8
size: .
CDR3: CASTGGEQSDEKLFF
DNA: TGTGCCAGCACCGGAGGGGAACAGTCGGATGAAAAACTGTTTTTT

J: TRBJ1-1
D: TRBD1
V: TRBV7-9
size: .
CDR3: CASSPRQGPAEAFF
DNA: TGTGCCAGCAGCCCTCGACAGGGGCCAGCTGAAGCTTTCTTT

J: TRBJ2-7
D: .
V: TRBV2
size: .
CDR3: CASSLSYEQYF
DNA: TGTGCCAGCAGTCTCTCCTACGAGCAGTACTTC

J: TRBJ2-3
D: .
V: TRBV7-9
size: .
CDR3: CASSSQKRADTQYF
DNA: TGTGCCAGCAGCTCTCAAAAGCGGGCAGATACGCAGTATTTT

J: TRBJ2-1
D: .
V: TRBV12-2
size: .
CDR3: CASRWGLAGGPGNEQFF
DNA: TGTGCAAGTCGCTGGGGGCTAGCGGGAGGGCCGGGGAATGAGCAGTTCTTC

J: TRBJ2-6
D: TRBD1
V: TRBV28
size: .
CDR3: CASSLRTGKSGANVLTF
DNA: TGTGCCAGCAGTCTAAGGACAGGGAAGAGTGGGGCCAACGTCCTGACTTTC

J: TRBJ1-2
D: .
V: TRBV4-3
size: .
CDR3: CASSRRQDSLDGYTF
DNA: TGCGCCAGCAGCAGGCGGCAGGACAGTTTAGATGGCTACACCTTC

J: TRBJ1-5
D: .
V: TRBV28
size: few
CDR3: CAHRGYSNQPQHF
DNA: TGTGCCCATCGGGGGTATAGCAATCAGCCCCAGCATTTT

J: TRBJ2-5
D: TRBD1
V: TRBV7-3
size: .
CDR3: CADAGHRGTYQETQYF
DNA: TGTGCAGATGCCGGGCACAGGGGGACGTACCAAGAGACCCAGTACTTC

J: TRBJ1-1
D: TRBD1
V: TRBV28
size: .
CDR3: CASSPPDRPGAFF
DNA: TGTGCCAGCAGTCCACCGGACAGGCCGGGGGCTTTCTTT

J: TRBJ2-7
D: .
V: TRBV6-1
size: .
CDR3: CASRALEQYF
DNA: TGTGCCAGCAGGGCCCTCGAGCAGTACTTC

J: TRBJ1-5
D: TRBD1
V: TRBV7-2
size: .
CDR3: CASSLAGTGLNQPQHF
DNA: TGTGCCAGCAGCTTAGCCGGGACAGGGCTCAATCAGCCCCAGCATTTT

J: TRBJ1-2
D: .
V: TRBV28
size: .
CDR3: CASSANRPNYGYTF
DNA: TGTGCCAGCAGTGCGAACAGGCCTAACTATGGCTACACCTTC

J: TRBJ1-2
D: .
V: TRBV6-5
size: .
CDR3: CASSYTGMNGYTF
DNA: TGTGCCAGCAGTTACACAGGAATGAATGGCTACACCTTC

J: TRBJ2-7
D: .
V: TRBV4-3
size: .
CDR3: CASSQDTVGAEQYF
DNA: TGCGCCAGCAGCCAAGATACGGTGGGGGCCGAGCAGTACTTC

J: TRBJ1-2
D: .
V: TRBV19
size: .
CDR3: CASTPRPPGGSGYNYGYTF
DNA: TGTGCCAGTACCCCCCGTCCGCCTGGGGGGTCGGGGTATAACTATGGCTACACCTTC

J: TRBJ1-5
D: .
V: TRBV30
size: .
CDR3: CAWSPQGDQPQHF
DNA: TGTGCCTGGAGCCCACAGGGAGATCAGCCCCAGCATTTT

J: TRBJ1-3
D: .
V: TRBV7-9
size: few
CDR3: CASSSQAGSGNTIYF
DNA: TGTGCCAGCAGCTCCCAGGCGGGCTCTGGAAACACCATATATTTT

J: TRBJ2-5
D: TRBD1
V: TRBV5-1
size: once
CDR3: CASSLGGQGETQYF
DNA: TGCGCCAGCAGCTTGGGGGGACAGGGTGAGACCCAGTACTTC

J: TRBJ1-4
D: TRBD1
V: TRBV27
size: .
CDR3: CASSLRARDRGLLFATNEKLFF
DNA: TGTGCCAGCAGTTTGAGGGCCCGGGACAGGGGGCTCCTTTTTGCAACTAATGAAAAACTGTTTTTT

J: TRBJ1-4
D: .
V: TRBV7-2
size: once
CDR3: CASSLDGGTTEKLFF
DNA: TGTGCCAGCAGCTTAGATGGTGGGACTACGGAAAAACTGTTTTTT

J: TRBJ1-2
D: TRBD1
V: TRBV28
size: once
CDR3: CASSLPGQGNYGYTF
DNA: TGTGCCAGCAGTTTGCCGGGACAGGGAAACTATGGCTACACCTTC

J: TRBJ2-3
D: TRBD1
V: TRBV7-2
size: .
CDR3: CASSNKIRDRSTDTQYF
DNA: TGTGCCAGCAGCAACAAGATTCGGGACAGAAGCACAGATACGCAGTATTTT

J: TRBJ1-1
D: .
V: TRBV30
size: .
CDR3: CAWRWGGIRGTEAFF
DNA: TGTGCCTGGAGGTGGGGAGGCATTCGGGGGACTGAAGCTTTCTTT

J: TRBJ2-3
D: TRBD1
V: TRBV11-1
size: .
CDR3: CASSLRTGGPDTQYF
DNA: TGTGCCAGCAGCTTGCGGACAGGGGGCCCAGATACGCAGTATTTT